This T cell receptor beta chain was retrieved from a study of CD8 T cells in ankylosing spondylitis. Notes on the study in general: Disease-linked clones, CD8+, were relatively rare in peripheral blood. Disease-linked clones were reportedly significantly enriched in matched ankylosing spondylitis synovial fluid. Existing reports had already noted some motif variants in reactive arthritis synovial fluid and blood.

It was by quantitative 5'-RACE with molecular barcodes that TCR beta libraries were made. TCRdb re-called the 5' RACE reads with MiXCR, one entry per CDR3 protein. Of about 360,000 distinct CDR3 sequences listed, approximately 22% were seen once; the top ten hold about an eighth. This clonotype has only a few counts. The target antigen is unknown. After removal of 6 bases from V and 15 bases from J, the junction contained 8 bases not matched to a gene. Per the germline V gene, CDR1 is SNHLY and CDR2 is FYNNEI. CDR3 size: 12 residues. The chain uses TRBV2 and TRBJ1-4, with 9 bases lining up with TRBD1. The sequence derives from a male donor with ankylosing spondylitis or in good health (not recorded which). The sample consisted of blood, either unsorted or a sorted T cell fraction (not recorded which). CDR3: CASSDVDRGLFF. CDR3 bases: TGTGCCAGCAGCGACGTGGACAGGGGATTGTTTTTT.